Listed below are T cell receptor beta chains from one sample, sequenced in a study of T cell responses to AZD1222 COVID-19 vaccine. Sequencing was performed with immunoSEQ multiplex PCR; in TCRdb, only in-frame clones are kept and a portion is missing. The repertoire includes about 180,000 clones, about 88% of them detected once, and 20% to 30% sits in the top ten. Source: peripheral blood, taken 28 days after the second AZD1222 dose. These TCRs come from an adult who received the AZD1222 COVID-19 vaccine. Both conserved end residues are part of each CDR3. A D gene is named only where the DNA matches it firmly. Expanded clones are given a class, and other clones once, few, many or no size at all.

CDR3 DNA	CDR3 protein	V gene	J gene	clone size	D gene
TGTGCCAGCAGCTCCCAGGCGCGGGAGGGTCATGAGCAGTTCTTC	CASSSQAREGHEQFF	TRBV7-2	TRBJ2-1	-	TRBD2
TGTGCCAGCAGCACCCGGGGGGCCCTTAGAGGGGAAAAACTGTTTTTT	CASSTRGALRGEKLFF	TRBV5-4	TRBJ1-4	-	-
TGTGCCACCCACAGGGGATTTAATGAAAAACTGTTTTTT	CATHRGFNEKLFF	TRBV6-5	TRBJ1-4	-	TRBD1
TGTGCCACCAGCCCTGATTTAAACTATGGCTACACCTTC	CATSPDLNYGYTF	TRBV11-2	TRBJ1-2	few	-
TGTGCCAGCAGCGCCCGACTAGCGCCTAGCACAGATACGCAGTATTTT	CASSARLAPSTDTQYF	TRBV7-2	TRBJ2-3	-	TRBD2
TGTGCCAGCAGCTTCAGGGCAGGGAATACCTACGAGCAGTACTTC	CASSFRAGNTYEQYF	TRBV5-4	TRBJ2-7	-	-
TGTGCCAGCAGCCCACAGGGGACCCGGGATCGGCCCCAGCATTTT	CASSPQGTRDRPQHF	TRBV7-2	TRBJ1-5	-	TRBD1
TGTGCCAGTAGTCGCATGGAAGCGGGAGTCAATGAGCAGTTCTTC	CASSRMEAGVNEQFF	TRBV19	TRBJ2-1	-	TRBD2
TGTGCCATCAGTTCGGACAGACAGAACACCGGGGAGCTGTTTTTT	CAISSDRQNTGELFF	TRBV10-3	TRBJ2-2	-	-
TGCAGCGGCTCAGGGGGACCCTCTGGAAACACCATATATTTT	CSGSGGPSGNTIYF	TRBV29-1	TRBJ1-3	-	TRBD1
TGTGCCAGCCAGGTCAGCGATAATTCACCCCTCCACTTT	CASQVSDNSPLHF	TRBV18	TRBJ1-6	-	-
TGTGCCAGCCATGGGGCGGACTCCTACGAGCAGTACTTC	CASHGADSYEQYF	TRBV7-9	TRBJ2-7	once	-
TGTGCCAGCAGCGTGGTTAGTGGAGAGACCCAGTACTTC	CASSVVSGETQYF	TRBV9	TRBJ2-5	once	-
TGTGCCTCACGGGGGGGGCAGGATCAGCCCCAGCATTTT	CASRGGQDQPQHF	TRBV18	TRBJ1-5	-	-
TGTGCCAGCTCCCGACGGGGGGAAACCGGGGAGCTGTTTTTT	CASSRRGETGELFF	TRBV18	TRBJ2-2	-	TRBD2
TGTGCCAGCAGCTTGGGACTCCCCCAAGATACGCAGTATTTT	CASSLGLPQDTQYF	TRBV7-3	TRBJ2-3	-	-
TGTGCCAGCAGCTTGCTAGCGGGAGGGTTACCTTACGAGCAGTACTTC	CASSLLAGGLPYEQYF	TRBV5-6	TRBJ2-7	once	TRBD2
TGTGCCAGCAGCTATGTGGTAGGGACAGGGTACCAAGAGACCCAGTACTTC	CASSYVVGTGYQETQYF	TRBV11-2	TRBJ2-5	once	TRBD1
TGCGCCAGCAGCTTCCGACAGGGGCTAGGGGAGACCCAGTACTTC	CASSFRQGLGETQYF	TRBV5-1	TRBJ2-5	-	TRBD1
TGTGCCTGGAGGCAGGGGGGGCCGCCCCCCTACGAGCAGTACTTC	CAWRQGGPPPYEQYF	TRBV30	TRBJ2-7	few	-
TGTGCCAGCAGCTTGAAAACTAGCGGGAGGGGAAAAGATACGCAGTATTTT	CASSLKTSGRGKDTQYF	TRBV5-4	TRBJ2-3	-	TRBD2
TGTGCCAGCAACAACAGGGGTAGCACAGATACGCAGTATTTT	CASNNRGSTDTQYF	TRBV7-9	TRBJ2-3	-	TRBD1
TGTGCCAGCAGCCAACCCACAGGGGAGCCCCAGCATTTT	CASSQPTGEPQHF	TRBV3-1/TRBV3-2	TRBJ1-5	-	TRBD1
TGTGCCATCAGTGATCGGGACAGGGGGCGGGAGACCCAGTACTTC	CAISDRDRGRETQYF	TRBV10-3	TRBJ2-5	-	TRBD1
TGTGCCAGCAGTTACTCGAGTGCGAACACTGAAGCTTTCTTT	CASSYSSANTEAFF	TRBV6-2/TRBV6-3	TRBJ1-1	-	-
TGTGCCAGCAGCCCTAGACAGAGGGGCACAGATACGCAGTATTTT	CASSPRQRGTDTQYF	TRBV3-1/TRBV3-2	TRBJ2-3	once	-
TGTGCCAGCAGCTTAAATGACCCAGCGAACACTGAAGCTTTCTTT	CASSLNDPANTEAFF	TRBV11-2	TRBJ1-1	-	-
TGTGCCAGCAGCCCGGGGACTTCTACCTACAATGAGCAGTTCTTC	CASSPGTSTYNEQFF	TRBV7-2	TRBJ2-1	-	-
TGTGCCAGCAGCCCAATCTTGACTAGCGGGTCATACGAGCAGTACTTC	CASSPILTSGSYEQYF	TRBV3-1/TRBV3-2	TRBJ2-7	-	TRBD2
TGCGCCAGCAGCCAAGACCAACAAAGCGAAAAACTGTTTTTT	CASSQDQQSEKLFF	TRBV4-3	TRBJ1-4	-	-
TGTGCCAGCGACCGAGACAGGGGCCCGTCCAATGAGCAGTTCTTC	CASDRDRGPSNEQFF	TRBV7-2	TRBJ2-1	-	TRBD1
TGTGCCAGCGGTCGGGGGGCTGATAATTCACCCCTCCACTTT	CASGRGADNSPLHF	TRBV27	TRBJ1-6	-	-
TGTGCCAGCAGCTGGGAAGGCTCTGGAAACACCATATATTTT	CASSWEGSGNTIYF	TRBV7-9	TRBJ1-3	-	-
TGTGCCAGCAGTTGGTCTTATGGGAATCAGCCCCAGCATTTT	CASSWSYGNQPQHF	TRBV28	TRBJ1-5	-	-
TGTGCCAGCAGGGGACAGGGGAACAATCAGCCCCAGCATTTT	CASRGQGNNQPQHF	TRBV25-1	TRBJ1-5	-	TRBD1
TGTGCCACCAGGTCTGAACAGGAGAGCACAGATACGCAGTATTTT	CATRSEQESTDTQYF	TRBV15	TRBJ2-3	-	-
TGTGCCAGCAGCGTAGTGGGGGACACCTACAATGAGCAGTTCTTC	CASSVVGDTYNEQFF	TRBV9	TRBJ2-1	-	-
TGTGCCAGCAGTCCCGGACAGGGGAACACTGAAGCTTTCTTT	CASSPGQGNTEAFF	TRBV6-5	TRBJ1-1	-	TRBD1
TGTGCCAGCAGCTTAGGGGGCGACAGCAATCAGCCCCAGCATTTT	CASSLGGDSNQPQHF	TRBV7-3	TRBJ1-5	-	-
TGTGCCACCAGTGACCCCACCCCGACGCTCAACACCGGGGAGCTGTTTTTT	CATSDPTPTLNTGELFF	TRBV24-1	TRBJ2-2	-	-
TGTGCCAGCAGCTTGGCCTCGGGCAGGGCAACTTTCACCGGGGAGCTGTTTTTT	CASSLASGRATFTGELFF	TRBV5-5	TRBJ2-2	-	-
TGTGCCAGCAGCTATACAGGGAGAGATACGCAGTATTTT	CASSYTGRDTQYF	TRBV12-3/TRBV12-4	TRBJ2-3	once	-
TGTGCCAGCAGCCCAACCGGGACAGGGGTTTTCGAGCAGTACTTC	CASSPTGTGVFEQYF	TRBV7-8	TRBJ2-7	-	TRBD1
TGTGCCAGCAGCCAAGATTGGAATGAGCAGTTCTTC	CASSQDWNEQFF	TRBV4-2	TRBJ2-1	few	-
TGTGCCAGCAGCTCCCAGCGGAACCAAGAGACCCAGTACTTC	CASSSQRNQETQYF	TRBV7-2	TRBJ2-5	-	-
TGTGCCTGGAGTCTAACAGGGGGCGGGCAGTACTTC	CAWSLTGGGQYF	TRBV30	TRBJ2-7	-	TRBD1
TGTGCCAGCAGCCAGGAAAACCGGGGGGCCGAGCAGTACTTC	CASSQENRGAEQYF	TRBV4-2	TRBJ2-7	-	-
TGTGCCAGCAGTTACAATACAGGCGGTAGCTACACCTTC	CASSYNTGGSYTF	TRBV6-2/TRBV6-3	TRBJ1-2	-	-
TGTGCCAGCAGCCCGGGACAGTACGAGCAGTACTTC	CASSPGQYEQYF	TRBV7-3	TRBJ2-7	-	TRBD1
TGCGCCAGCAGTCAAGATAAGATAAGCAATGAGCAGTTCTTC	CASSQDKISNEQFF	TRBV4-3	TRBJ2-1	-	-